This entry features one T cell receptor (beta chain) sequence. The V and J ends lost 1 base and 2 bases respectively, with 9 bases between them. Germline lookup yields CDR1 SGHRS and CDR2 YFSETQ. CDR3 length: 14 amino acids. The sample is drawn from a study of shared T cell receptors in the human thymus. The assay was immunoSEQ multiplex PCR, and TCRdb's table has in-frame clones only and misses some. The profile shows some 700,000 clones, around 85% of them singletons. These data were likewise used in another study, on human thymus T cells. Per that study: Those donating were healthy Finnish infants in corrective surgery for congenital heart defects. From resections taken during corrective heart surgery, the thymus tissue was obtained.

The source of this sequence is a girl under three years old with a congenital heart defect. This chain links TRBV5-1 with TRBJ1-2, with a possible D match to TRBD1 (5 bases). The material sequenced was thymocytes. The CDR3 DNA reads as TGCGCCAGCAGCTTGACAAGACAGAACTATGGCTACACCTTC. Amino acid sequence: CASSLTRQNYGYTF.